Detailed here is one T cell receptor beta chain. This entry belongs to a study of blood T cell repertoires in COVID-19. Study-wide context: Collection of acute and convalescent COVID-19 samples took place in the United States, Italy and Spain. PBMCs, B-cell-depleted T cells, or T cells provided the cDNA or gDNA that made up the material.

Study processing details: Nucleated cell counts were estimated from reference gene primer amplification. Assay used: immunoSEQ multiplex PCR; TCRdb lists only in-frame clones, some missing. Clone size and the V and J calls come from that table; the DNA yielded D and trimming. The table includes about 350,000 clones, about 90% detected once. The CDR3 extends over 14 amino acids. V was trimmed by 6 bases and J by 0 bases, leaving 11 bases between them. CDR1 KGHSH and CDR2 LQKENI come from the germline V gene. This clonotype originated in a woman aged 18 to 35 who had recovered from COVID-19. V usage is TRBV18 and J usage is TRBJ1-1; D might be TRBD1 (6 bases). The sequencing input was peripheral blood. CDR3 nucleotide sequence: TGTGCCAGCTCTCAGGGGATGGTGAACACTGAAGCTTTCTTT. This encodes CASSQGMVNTEAFF.